This entry features one T cell receptor (beta chain) sequence. The antigen is not known. Sequence at one end of the junction differs from germline and may be a read error. The entry originates in a study of cytomegalovirus exposure and HLA in healthy donors. Looking at the study overall: Earlier, about 180 million T cells were analyzed, and fewer than 120 million unique TCR beta sequences were found among them. Notes on the study in general: Researchers reported in a later analysis that common viral pathogens appeared linked to several top clusters. For TCR beta chains, V- and J-gene trimming was later linked to a missense DCLRE1C variant.

PCR involved 60 Vbeta and 13 Jbeta primers. The method was immunoSEQ multiplex PCR; TCRdb's version includes in-frame clones alone and lacks a portion of them. The sample contains about 110,000 clones, over 65% of which appear only once. This CDR3 is built from 13 residues. Per germline, CDR1 SEHNR and CDR2 FQNEAQ (reference sequence). The rearrangement links TRBV7-9 to TRBJ1-1; a possible D gene is TRBD1 (5 bases). The TCR originated in a woman between 40 and 55 years old in good health and CMV-seropositive. What was sequenced was PBMCs. For the CDR3, the DNA is TGTTCCAGCAGCTTATTAGGGGATGGTGAAGCTTTCTTT. This gives the protein CSSSLLGDGEAFF.